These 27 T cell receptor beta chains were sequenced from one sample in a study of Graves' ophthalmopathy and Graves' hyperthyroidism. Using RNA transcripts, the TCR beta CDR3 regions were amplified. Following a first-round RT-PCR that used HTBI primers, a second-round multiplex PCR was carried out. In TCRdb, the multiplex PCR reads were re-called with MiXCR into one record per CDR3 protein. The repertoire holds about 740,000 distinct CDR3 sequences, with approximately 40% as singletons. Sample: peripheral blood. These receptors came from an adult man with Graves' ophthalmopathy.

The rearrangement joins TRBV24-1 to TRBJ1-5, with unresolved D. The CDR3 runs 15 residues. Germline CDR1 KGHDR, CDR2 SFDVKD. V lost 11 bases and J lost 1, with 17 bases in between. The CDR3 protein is CASSPRKSSNQPQHF. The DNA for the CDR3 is TGTGCCAGCAGCCCCAGAAAGAGCAGCAATCAGCCCCAGCATTTT.

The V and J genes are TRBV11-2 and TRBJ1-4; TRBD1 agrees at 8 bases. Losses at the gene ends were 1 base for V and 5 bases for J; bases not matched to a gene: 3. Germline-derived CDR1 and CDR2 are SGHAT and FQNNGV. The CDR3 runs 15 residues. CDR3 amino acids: CASSLGDRTNEKLFF. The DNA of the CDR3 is TGTGCCAGCAGCTTAGGGGACAGGACCAATGAAAAACTGTTTTTT.

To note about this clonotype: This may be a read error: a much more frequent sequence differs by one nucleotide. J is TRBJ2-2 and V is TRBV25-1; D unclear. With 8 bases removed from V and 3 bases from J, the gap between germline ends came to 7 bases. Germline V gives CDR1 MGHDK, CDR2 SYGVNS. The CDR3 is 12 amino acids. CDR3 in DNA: TGTGCCAGCGGATACCACACCGGGGAGCTGTTTTTT. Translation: CASGYHTGELFF.

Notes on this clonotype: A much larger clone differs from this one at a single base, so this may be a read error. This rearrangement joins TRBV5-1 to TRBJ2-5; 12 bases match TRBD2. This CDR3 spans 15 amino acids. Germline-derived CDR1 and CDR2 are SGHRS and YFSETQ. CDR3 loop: CASSSLAGGSEAQYF. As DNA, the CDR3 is TGCGCCAGCAGTTCACTAGCGGGAGGATCAGAGGCCCAGTACTTC.

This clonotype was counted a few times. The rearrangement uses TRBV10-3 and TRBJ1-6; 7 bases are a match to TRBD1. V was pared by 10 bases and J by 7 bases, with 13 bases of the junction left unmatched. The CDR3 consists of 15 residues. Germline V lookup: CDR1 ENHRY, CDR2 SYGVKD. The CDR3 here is CASRIPGQLNSPLHF. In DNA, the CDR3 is TGTGCCAGCCGGATTCCGGGACAGCTCAATTCACCCCTCCACTTT.

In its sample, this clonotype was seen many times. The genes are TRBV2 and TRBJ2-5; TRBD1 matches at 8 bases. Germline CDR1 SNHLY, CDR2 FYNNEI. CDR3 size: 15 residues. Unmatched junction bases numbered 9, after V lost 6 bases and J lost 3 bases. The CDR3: CASRSDRVIKETQYF. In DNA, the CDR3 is TGTGCCAGCAGGTCGGACAGGGTCATTAAAGAGACCCAGTACTTC.

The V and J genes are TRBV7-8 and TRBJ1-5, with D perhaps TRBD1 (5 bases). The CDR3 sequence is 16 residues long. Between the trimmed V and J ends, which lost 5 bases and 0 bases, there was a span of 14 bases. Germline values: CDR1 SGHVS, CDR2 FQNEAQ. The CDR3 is CASSPDSLYSNQPQHF. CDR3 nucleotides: TGTGCCAGCAGCCCCGACAGTCTGTATAGCAATCAGCCCCAGCATTTT.

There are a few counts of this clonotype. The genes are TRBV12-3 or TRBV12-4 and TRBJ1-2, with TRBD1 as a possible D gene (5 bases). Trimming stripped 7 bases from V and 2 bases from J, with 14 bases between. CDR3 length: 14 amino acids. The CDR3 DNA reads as TGTGCCAGCACCGATTCGGGGCGGAACTATGGCTACACCTTC. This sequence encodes CASTDSGRNYGYTF.

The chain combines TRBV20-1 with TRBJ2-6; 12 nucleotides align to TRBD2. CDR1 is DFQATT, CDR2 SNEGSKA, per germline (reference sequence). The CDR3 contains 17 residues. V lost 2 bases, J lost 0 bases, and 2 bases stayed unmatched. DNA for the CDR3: TGCAGTGCTAGAACGGGACTAGCGGGCTCTGGGGCCAACGTCCTGACTTTC. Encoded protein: CSARTGLAGSGANVLTF.

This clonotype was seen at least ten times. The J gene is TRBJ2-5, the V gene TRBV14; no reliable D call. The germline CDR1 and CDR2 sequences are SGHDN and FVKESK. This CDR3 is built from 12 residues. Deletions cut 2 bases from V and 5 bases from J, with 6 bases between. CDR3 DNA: TGTGCCAGCAGCCAATTCCGGGAGACCCAGTACTTC. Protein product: CASSQFRETQYF.

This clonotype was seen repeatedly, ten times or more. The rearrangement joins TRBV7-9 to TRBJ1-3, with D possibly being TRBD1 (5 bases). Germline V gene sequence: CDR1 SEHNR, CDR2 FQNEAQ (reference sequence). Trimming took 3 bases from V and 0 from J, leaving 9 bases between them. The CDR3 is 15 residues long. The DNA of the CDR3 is TGTGCCAGCAGCTTTTCGACAGCCTCTGGAAACACCATATATTTT. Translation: CASSFSTASGNTIYF.

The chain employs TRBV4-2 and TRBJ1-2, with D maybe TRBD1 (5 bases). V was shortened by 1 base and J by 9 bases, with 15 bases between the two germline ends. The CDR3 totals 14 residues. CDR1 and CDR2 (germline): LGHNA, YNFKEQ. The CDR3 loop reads CASSQGDGAFRYTF. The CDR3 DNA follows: TGTGCCAGCAGCCAAGGGGACGGAGCCTTCCGCTACACCTTC.

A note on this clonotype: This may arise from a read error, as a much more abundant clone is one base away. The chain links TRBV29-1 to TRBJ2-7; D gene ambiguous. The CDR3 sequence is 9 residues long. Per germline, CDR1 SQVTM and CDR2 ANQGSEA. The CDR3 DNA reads TGCAGCGTTGATTACGAGCGGTACTTC. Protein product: CSVDYERYF.

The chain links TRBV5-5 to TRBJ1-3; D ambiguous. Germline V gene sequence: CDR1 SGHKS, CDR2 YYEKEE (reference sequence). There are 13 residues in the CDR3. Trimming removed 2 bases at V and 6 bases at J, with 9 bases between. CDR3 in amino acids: CASSFPVENTIYF. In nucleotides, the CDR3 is TGTGCCAGCAGCTTCCCAGTAGAAAACACCATATATTTT.

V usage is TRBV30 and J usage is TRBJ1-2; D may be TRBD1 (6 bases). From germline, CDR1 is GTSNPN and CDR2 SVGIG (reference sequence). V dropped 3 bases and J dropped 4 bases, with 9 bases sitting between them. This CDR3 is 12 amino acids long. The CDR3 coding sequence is TGTGCCTGGAGCAGGGGATTCTATGGCTACACCTTC. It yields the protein CAWSRGFYGYTF.

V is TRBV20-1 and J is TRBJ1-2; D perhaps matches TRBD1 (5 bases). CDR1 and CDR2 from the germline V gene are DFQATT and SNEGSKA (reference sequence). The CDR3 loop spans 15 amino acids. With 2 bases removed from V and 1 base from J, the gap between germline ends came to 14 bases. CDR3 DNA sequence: TGCAGTGCTAGACCGGACGGGACCAATAACTATGGCTACACCTTC. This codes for CSARPDGTNNYGYTF.

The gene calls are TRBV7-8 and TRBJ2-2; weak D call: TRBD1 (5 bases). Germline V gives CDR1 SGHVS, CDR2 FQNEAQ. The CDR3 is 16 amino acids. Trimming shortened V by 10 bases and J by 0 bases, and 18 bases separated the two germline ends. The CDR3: CATQSWGSSNTGELFF. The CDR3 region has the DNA TGTGCCACCCAAAGCTGGGGCAGCTCGAACACCGGGGAGCTGTTTTTT.

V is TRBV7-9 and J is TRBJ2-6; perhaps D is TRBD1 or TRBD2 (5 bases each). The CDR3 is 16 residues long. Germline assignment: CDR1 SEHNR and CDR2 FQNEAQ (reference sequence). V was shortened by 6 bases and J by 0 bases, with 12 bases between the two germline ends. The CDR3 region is CASSPWGTSGANVLTF. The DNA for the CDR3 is TGTGCCAGCAGTCCGTGGGGGACCTCTGGGGCCAACGTCCTGACTTTC.

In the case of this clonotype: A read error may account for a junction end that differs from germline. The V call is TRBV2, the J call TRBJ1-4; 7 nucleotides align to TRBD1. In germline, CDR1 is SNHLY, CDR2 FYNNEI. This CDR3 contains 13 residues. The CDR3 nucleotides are TGTGCCAGCAGTGGACAGGGTCGAGAAAAACTGCTTTTT. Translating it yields CASSGQGREKLLF. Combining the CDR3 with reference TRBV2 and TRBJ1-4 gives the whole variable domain EPEVTQTPSHQVTQMGQEVILRCVPISNHLYFYWYRQILGQKVEFLVSFYNNEISEKSEIFDDQFSVERPDGSNFTLKIRSTKLEDSAMYFCASSGQGREKLLFGSGTQLSVL.

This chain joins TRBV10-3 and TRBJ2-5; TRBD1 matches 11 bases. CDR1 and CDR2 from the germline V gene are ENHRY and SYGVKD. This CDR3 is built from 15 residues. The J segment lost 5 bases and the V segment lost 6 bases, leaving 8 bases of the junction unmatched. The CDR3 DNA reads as TGTGCCATCAGCGGGGACAGGGGGGACGTGGAGACCCAGTACTTC. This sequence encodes CAISGDRGDVETQYF.

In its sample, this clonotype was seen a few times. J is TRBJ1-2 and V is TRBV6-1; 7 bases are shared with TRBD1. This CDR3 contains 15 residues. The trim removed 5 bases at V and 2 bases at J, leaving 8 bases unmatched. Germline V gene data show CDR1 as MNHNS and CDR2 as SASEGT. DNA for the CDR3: TGTGCCAGCAGTTACCTAGACAGGGAAAACTATGGCTACACCTTC. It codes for CASSYLDRENYGYTF.

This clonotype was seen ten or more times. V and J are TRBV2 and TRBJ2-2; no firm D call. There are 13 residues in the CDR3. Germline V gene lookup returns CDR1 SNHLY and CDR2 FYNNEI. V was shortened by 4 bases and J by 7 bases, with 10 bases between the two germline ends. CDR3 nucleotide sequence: TGTGCCAGCAGTGTTGGTGTTAGCGGGGAGCTGTTTTTT. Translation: CASSVGVSGELFF.

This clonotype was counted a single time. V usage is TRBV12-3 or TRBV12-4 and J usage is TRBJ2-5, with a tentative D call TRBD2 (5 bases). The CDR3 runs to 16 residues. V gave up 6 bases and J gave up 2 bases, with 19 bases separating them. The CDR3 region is CASRKAAGISQETQYF. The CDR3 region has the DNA TGTGCCAGCAGAAAAGCGGCGGGTATTTCACAAGAGACCCAGTACTTC.

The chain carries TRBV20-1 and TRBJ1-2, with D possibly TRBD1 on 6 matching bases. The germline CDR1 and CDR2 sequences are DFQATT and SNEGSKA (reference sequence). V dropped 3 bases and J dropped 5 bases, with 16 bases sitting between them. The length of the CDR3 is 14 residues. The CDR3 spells CSASRGQREYGYTF. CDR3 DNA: TGCAGTGCTAGCAGGGGACAAAGGGAGTATGGCTACACCTTC.

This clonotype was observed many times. The CDR3: CAISPDFRDSPLHF. DNA for the CDR3: TGTGCCATCAGCCCAGATTTTCGGGATTCACCCCTCCACTTT. The genes are TRBV10-3 and TRBJ1-6; no clear D gene. The CDR3 is 14 residues long. Per germline, CDR1 ENHRY and CDR2 SYGVKD. Trimming removed 6 bases at V and 8 bases at J, with 14 bases between.

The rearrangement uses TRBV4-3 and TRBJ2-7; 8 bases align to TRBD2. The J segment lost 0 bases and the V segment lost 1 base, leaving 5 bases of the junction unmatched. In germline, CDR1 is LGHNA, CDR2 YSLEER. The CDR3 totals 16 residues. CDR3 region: CASSQALAAGSYEQYF. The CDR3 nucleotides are TGCGCCAGCAGCCAAGCACTAGCGGCAGGCTCCTACGAGCAGTACTTC.

CDR3 amino acids: CASEQGGNTGEQYF. CDR3 nucleotide sequence: TGTGCCAGCGAACAGGGGGGTAACACCGGGGAGCAGTACTTC. This chain links TRBV2 with TRBJ2-7, with 8 bases fitting TRBD1. Trimming removed 8 bases from V and 7 bases from J; junction bases left unmatched: 13. The CDR3 has 14 residues. Germline lookup yields CDR1 SNHLY and CDR2 FYNNEI.